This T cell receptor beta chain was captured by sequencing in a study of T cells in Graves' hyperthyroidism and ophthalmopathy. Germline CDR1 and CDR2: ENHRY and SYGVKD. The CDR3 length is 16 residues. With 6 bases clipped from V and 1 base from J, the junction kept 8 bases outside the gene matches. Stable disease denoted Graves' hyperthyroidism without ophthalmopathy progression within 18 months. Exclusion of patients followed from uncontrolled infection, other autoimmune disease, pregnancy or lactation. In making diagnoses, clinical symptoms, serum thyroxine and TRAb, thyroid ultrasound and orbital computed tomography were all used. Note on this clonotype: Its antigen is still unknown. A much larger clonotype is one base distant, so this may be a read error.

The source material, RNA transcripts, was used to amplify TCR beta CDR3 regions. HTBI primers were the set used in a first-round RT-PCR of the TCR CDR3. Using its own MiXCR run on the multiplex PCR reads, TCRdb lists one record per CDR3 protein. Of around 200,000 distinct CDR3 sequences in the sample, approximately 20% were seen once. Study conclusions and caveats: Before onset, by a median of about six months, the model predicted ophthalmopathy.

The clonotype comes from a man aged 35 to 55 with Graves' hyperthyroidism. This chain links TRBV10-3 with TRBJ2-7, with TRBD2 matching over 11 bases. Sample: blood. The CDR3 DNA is TGTGCCATCAGAGGGATTAGCGGGGGGGAGTCCTACGAGCAGTACTTC. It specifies CAIRGISGGESYEQYF.